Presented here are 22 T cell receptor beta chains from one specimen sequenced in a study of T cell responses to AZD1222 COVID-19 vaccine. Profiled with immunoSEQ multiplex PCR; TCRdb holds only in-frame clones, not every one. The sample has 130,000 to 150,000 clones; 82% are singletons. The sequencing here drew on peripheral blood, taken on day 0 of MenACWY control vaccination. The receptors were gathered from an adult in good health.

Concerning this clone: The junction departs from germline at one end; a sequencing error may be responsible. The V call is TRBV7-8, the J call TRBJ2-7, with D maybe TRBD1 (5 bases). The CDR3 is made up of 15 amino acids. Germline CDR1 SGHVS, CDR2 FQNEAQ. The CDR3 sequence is CASRLGVGVSNEQYF. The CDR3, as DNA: TGTGCCAGCAGATTAGGGGTGGGTGTGTCGAACGAGCAGTACTTC. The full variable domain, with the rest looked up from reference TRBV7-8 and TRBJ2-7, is GAGVSQSPRYKVAKRGQDVALRCDPISGHVSLFWYQQALGQGPEFLTYFQNEAQLDKSGLPSDRFFAERPEGSVSTLKIQRTQQEDSAVYLCASRLGVGVSNEQYFGPGTRLTVT.

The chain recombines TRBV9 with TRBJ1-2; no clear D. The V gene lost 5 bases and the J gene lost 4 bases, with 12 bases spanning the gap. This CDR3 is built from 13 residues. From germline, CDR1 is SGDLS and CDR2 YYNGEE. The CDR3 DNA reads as TGTGCCAGCAGTACTCAAGGAGGCTATGGCTACACCTTC. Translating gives CASSTQGGYGYTF.

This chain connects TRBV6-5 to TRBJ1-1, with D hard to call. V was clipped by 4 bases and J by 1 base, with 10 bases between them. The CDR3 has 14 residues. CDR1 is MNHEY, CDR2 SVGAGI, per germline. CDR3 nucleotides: TGTGCCAGCAGTTCCGGTCGGGAGAACACTGAAGCTTTCTTT. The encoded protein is CASSSGRENTEAFF.

CDR3 amino acids: CASSTTGRRNNEQFF. In nucleotides, the CDR3 is TGCGCCAGCAGTACTACAGGGAGGAGAAACAATGAGCAGTTCTTC. V is TRBV10-2 and J is TRBJ2-1, with D perhaps TRBD1 or TRBD2 (6 bases each). This CDR3 is built from 15 residues. Germline V lookup: CDR1 WSHSY, CDR2 SAAADI. Trimming took off 5 bases at V and 5 bases at J, with 16 bases between the two ends.

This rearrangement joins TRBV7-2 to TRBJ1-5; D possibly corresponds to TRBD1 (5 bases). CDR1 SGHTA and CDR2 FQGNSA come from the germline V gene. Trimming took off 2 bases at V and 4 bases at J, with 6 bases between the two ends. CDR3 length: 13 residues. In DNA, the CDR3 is TGTGCCAGCAGCTTAAGGGGTAATCAGCCCCAGCATTTT. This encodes CASSLRGNQPQHF.

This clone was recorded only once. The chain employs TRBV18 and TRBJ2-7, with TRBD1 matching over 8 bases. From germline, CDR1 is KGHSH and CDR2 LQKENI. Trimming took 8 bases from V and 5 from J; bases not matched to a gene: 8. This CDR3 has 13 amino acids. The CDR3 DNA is TGTGCCAGCCTCCCACAGGGGGAGAACGAGCAGTACTTC. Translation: CASLPQGENEQYF.

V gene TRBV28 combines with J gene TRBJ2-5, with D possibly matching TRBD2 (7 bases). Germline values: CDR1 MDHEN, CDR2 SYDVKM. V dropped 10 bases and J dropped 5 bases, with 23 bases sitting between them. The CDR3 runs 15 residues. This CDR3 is CATCKGGALLETQYF. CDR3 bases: TGTGCCACCTGTAAGGGGGGGGCCCTTTTGGAGACCCAGTACTTC.

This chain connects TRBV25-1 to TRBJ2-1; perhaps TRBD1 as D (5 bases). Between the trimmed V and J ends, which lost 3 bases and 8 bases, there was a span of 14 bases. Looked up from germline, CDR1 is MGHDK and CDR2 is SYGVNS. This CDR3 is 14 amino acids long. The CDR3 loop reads CASSDRVGADEQFF. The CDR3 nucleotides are TGTGCCAGCAGTGACCGGGTTGGGGCCGATGAGCAGTTCTTC.

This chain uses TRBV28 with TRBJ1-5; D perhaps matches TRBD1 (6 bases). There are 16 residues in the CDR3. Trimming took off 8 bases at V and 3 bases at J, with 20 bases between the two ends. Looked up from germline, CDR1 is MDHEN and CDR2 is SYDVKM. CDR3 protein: CASGPRRQVANQPQHF. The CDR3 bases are TGTGCCAGCGGTCCCCGCCGACAGGTGGCCAATCAGCCCCAGCATTTT.

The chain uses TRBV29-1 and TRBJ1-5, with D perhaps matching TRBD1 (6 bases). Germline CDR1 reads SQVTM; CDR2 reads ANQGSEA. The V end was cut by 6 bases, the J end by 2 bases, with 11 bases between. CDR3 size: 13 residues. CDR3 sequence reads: CSVAAGGNQPQHF. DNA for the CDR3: TGCAGCGTCGCAGCAGGGGGCAATCAGCCCCAGCATTTT.

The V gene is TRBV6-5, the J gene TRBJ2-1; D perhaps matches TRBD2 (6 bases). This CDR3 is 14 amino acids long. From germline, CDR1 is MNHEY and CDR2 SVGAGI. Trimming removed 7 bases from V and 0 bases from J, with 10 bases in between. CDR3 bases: TGTGCCAGCACCAAGGAGGGCTCCTACAATGAGCAGTTCTTC. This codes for CASTKEGSYNEQFF.

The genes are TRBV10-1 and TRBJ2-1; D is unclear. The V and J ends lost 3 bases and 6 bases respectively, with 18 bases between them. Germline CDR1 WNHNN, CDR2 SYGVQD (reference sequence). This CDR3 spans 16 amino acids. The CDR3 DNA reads TGCGCCAGCAGTGAATTCGCAGATGTGGTAGGCAATGAGCAGTTCTTC. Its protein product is CASSEFADVVGNEQFF.

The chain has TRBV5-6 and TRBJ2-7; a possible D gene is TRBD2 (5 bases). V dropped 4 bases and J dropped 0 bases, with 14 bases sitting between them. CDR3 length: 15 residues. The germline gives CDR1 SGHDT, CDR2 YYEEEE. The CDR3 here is CASSPRPGSSYEQYF. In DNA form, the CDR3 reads TGTGCCAGCAGCCCCAGGCCGGGGAGCTCCTACGAGCAGTACTTC.

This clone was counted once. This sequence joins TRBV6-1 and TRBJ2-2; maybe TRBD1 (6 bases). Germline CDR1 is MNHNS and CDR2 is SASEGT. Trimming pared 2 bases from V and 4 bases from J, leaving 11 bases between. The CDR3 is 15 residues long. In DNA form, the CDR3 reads TGTGCCAGCAGTGAAAACTGGGGGCCCACCGGGGAGCTGTTTTTT. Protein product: CASSENWGPTGELFF.

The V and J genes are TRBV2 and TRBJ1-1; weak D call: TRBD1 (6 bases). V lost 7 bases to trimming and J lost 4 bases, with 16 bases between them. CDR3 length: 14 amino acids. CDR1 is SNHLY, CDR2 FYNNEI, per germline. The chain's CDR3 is CASILQGRGTEAFF. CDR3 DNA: TGTGCCAGCATTCTACAGGGTAGGGGCACTGAAGCTTTCTTT.

The CDR3 reads CASSYDAFNQPQHF. CDR3 nucleotide sequence: TGTGCCAGCAGTTACGACGCCTTCAATCAGCCCCAGCATTTT. The chain uses TRBV6-5 and TRBJ1-5; D remains ambiguous. Germline CDR1 MNHEY, CDR2 SVGAGI. This CDR3 comprises 14 residues. V dropped 2 bases and J dropped 3 bases, with 8 bases sitting between them.

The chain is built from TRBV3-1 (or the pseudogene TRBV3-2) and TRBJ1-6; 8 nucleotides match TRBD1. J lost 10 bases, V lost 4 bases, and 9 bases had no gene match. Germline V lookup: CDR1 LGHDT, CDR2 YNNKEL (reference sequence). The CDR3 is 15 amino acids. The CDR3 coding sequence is TGTGCCAGCAGCCGGGGATACAGGGGGGAATCACCCCTCCACTTT. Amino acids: CASSRGYRGESPLHF.

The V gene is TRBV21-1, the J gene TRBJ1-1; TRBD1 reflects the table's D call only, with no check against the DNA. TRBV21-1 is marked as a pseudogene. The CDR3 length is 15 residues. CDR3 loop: CASSYPTDPNTEAFF. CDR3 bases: TGTGCCAGCAGCTACCCGACAGACCCAAACACTGAAGCTTTCTTT.

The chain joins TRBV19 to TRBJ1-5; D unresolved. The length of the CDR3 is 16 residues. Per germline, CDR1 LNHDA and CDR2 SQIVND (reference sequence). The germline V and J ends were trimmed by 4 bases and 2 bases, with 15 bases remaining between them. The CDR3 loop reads CASSSPQRAGNQPQHF. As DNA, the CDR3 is TGTGCCAGTAGTAGCCCCCAAAGGGCTGGCAATCAGCCCCAGCATTTT.

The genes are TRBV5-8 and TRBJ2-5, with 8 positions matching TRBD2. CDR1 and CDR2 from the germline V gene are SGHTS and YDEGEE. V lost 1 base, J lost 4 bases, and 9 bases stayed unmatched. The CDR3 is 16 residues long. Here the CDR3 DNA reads TGTGCCAGCAGCTTGCGCCTCGGGCTAGCGGGAGAGACCCAGTACTTC. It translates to CASSLRLGLAGETQYF.

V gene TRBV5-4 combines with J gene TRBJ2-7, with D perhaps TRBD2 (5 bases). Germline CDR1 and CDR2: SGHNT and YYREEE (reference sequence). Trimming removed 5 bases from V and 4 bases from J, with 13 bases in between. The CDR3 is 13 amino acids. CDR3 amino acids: CASSVGRGYEQYV. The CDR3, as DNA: TGTGCCAGCAGTGTGGGTCGGGGATACGAGCAGTACGTC.

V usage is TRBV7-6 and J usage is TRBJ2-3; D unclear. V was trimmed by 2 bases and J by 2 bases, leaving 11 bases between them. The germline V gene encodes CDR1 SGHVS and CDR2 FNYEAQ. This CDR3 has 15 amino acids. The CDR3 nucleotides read TGTGCCAGCAGCTTACCTCCCAGCTCCACAGATACGCAGTATTTT. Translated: CASSLPPSSTDTQYF. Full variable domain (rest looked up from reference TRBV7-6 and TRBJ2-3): GAGVSQSPRYKVTKRGQDVALRCDPISGHVSLYWYRQALGQGPEFLTYFNYEAQQDKSGLPNDRFSAERPEGSISTLTIQRTEQRDSAMYRCASSLPPSSTDTQYFGPGTRLTVL.